The source of this T cell receptor beta chain is a study of T cells in Graves' hyperthyroidism and ophthalmopathy. The definition of stable Graves' hyperthyroidism was no ophthalmopathy progression within 18 months. Patients having uncontrolled infection, another autoimmune disease, pregnancy or lactation were not included. Amplified TCR beta CDR3 regions came from RNA transcripts. When the TCR CDR3 underwent first-round RT-PCR, the HTBI primer set was used. MiXCR, run by TCRdb on the multiplex PCR reads, gives a single entry per CDR3 protein. The sample consists of more than 500,000 distinct CDR3 sequences, around 15% of them appearing once. Many counts were recorded for this clonotype. Its antigen remains unidentified. V shed 5 bases and J shed 3 bases, with 13 bases lying between them. Germline lookup yields CDR1 SGHTA and CDR2 FQGTGA. This CDR3 spans 14 amino acids. General observations from the study: The model forecast ophthalmopathy, anticipating it by a median approximately 7 months before onset.

The chain joins TRBV7-3 to TRBJ1-1; unclear D gene. The TCR was taken from a woman in her twenties or thirties with Graves' hyperthyroidism. Sequencing used blood. The CDR3 loop reads CASSVGGQYTEAFF. The CDR3, as DNA: TGTGCCAGCAGCGTCGGAGGCCAGTACACTGAAGCTTTCTTT.